The source of this T cell receptor beta chain is a study of blood T cell repertoires in COVID-19. Produced via immunoSEQ multiplex PCR; TCRdb's table is partial and in-frame only. Of about 330,000 clones in the sample, over 80% were seen once. The sequence was collected from a man aged 30-40 years who had recovered from COVID-19. The sample taken for sequencing was PBMCs or T cells enriched from blood (not recorded which).

In DNA form, the CDR3 reads TGTGCCAGCAGCCAGAGAGGGGGCACCGGGGAGCTGTTTTTT. Amino acids: CASSQRGGTGELFF. The V and J genes are TRBV3-1 (or the pseudogene TRBV3-2) and TRBJ2-2, with TRBD1 as a possible D gene (6 bases). This CDR3 comprises 14 residues. Germline-derived CDR1 and CDR2 are LGHDT and YNNKEL (reference sequence). V was clipped by 3 bases and J by 4 bases, with 9 bases between them.